Sequencing of this TCR beta chain was carried out in a study of response to subunit inactivated influenza vaccine. MiXCR, run by TCRdb on the RT-PCR reads, gives a single entry per CDR3 protein. Here the sample spans roughly 790,000 distinct CDR3 sequences, around 21% being singletons. This clonotype has a count of ten or more. V shed 5 bases and J shed 6 bases, with 14 bases lying between them. The germline CDR1 and CDR2 sequences are SGHTA and FQGNSA. The CDR3 runs 14 residues. The TCR sequence derives from a man in his fifties who received an inactivated influenza vaccine. The sequencing here drew on PBMCs from blood, taken about 5 days after vaccination. The chain links TRBV7-2 to TRBJ2-1; possibly TRBD1 for D (5 bases). The CDR3 spells CASSTSQDINEQFF. CDR3 coding DNA: TGTGCCAGCAGCACATCCCAGGACATCAATGAGCAGTTCTTC.